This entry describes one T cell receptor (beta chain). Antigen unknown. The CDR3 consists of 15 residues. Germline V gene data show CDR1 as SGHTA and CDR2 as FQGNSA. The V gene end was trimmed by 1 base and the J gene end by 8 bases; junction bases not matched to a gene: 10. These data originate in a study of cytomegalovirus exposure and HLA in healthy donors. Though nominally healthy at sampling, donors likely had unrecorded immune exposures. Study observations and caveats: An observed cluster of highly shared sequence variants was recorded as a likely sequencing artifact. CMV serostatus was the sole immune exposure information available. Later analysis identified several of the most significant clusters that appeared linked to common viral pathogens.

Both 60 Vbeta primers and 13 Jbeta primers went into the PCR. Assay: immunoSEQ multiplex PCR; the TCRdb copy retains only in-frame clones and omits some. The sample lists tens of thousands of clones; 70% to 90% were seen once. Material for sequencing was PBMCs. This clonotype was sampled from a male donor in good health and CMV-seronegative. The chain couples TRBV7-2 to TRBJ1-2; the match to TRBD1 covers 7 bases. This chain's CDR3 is CASSLVGRGTEGYTF. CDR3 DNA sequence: TGTGCCAGCAGCTTAGTCGGCAGGGGGACAGAGGGCTACACCTTC. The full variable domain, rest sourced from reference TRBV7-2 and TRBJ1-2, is GAGVSQSPSNKVTEKGKDVELRCDPISGHTALYWYRQSLGQGLEFLIYFQGNSAPDKSGLPSDRFSAERTGGSVSTLTIQRTQQEDSAVYLCASSLVGRGTEGYTFGSGTRLTVV.